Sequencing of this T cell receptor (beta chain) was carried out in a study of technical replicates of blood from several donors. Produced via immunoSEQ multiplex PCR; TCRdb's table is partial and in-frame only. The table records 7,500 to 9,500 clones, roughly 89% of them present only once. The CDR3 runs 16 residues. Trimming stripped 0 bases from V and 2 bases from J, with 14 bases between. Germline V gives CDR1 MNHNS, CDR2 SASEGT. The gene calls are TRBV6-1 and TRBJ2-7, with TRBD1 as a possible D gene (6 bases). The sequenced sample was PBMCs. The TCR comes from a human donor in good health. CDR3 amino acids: CASSEAGRAGAYEQYF. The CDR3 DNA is TGTGCCAGCAGTGAAGCAGGCCGGGCAGGGGCCTACGAGCAGTACTTC.